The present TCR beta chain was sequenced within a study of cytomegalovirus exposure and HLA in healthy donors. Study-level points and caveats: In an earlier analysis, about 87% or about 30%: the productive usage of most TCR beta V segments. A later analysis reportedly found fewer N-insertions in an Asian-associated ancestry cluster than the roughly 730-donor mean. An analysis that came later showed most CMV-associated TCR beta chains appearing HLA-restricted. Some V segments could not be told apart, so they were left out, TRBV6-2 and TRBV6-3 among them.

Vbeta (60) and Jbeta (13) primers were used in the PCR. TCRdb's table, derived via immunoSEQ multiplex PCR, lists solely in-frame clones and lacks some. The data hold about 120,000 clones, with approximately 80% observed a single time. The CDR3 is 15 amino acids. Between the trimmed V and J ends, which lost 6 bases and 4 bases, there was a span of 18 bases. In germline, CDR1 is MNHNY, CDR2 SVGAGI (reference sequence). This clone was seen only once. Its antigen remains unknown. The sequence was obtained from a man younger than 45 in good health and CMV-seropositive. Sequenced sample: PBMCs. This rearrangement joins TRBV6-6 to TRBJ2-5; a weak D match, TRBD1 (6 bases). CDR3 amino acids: CASSPTGLFGETQYF. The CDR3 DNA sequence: TGTGCCAGCAGCCCAACAGGGTTGTTCGGAGAGACCCAGTACTTC.